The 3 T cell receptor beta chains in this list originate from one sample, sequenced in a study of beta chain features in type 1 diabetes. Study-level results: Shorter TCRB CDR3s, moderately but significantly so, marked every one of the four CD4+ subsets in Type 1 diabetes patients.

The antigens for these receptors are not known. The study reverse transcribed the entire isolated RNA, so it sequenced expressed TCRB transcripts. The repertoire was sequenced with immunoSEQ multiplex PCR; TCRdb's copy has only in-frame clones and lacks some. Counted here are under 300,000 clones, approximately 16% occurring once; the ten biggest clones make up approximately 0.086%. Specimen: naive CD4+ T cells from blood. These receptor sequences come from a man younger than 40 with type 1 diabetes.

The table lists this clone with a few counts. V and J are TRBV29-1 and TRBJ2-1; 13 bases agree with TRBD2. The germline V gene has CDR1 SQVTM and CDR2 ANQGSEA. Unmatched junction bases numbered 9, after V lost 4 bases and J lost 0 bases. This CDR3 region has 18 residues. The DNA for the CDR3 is TGCAGCGTTGTGGCGGGACTAGCGGGAAGAAGCTCCTACAATGAGCAGTTCTTC. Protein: CSVVAGLAGRSSYNEQFF.

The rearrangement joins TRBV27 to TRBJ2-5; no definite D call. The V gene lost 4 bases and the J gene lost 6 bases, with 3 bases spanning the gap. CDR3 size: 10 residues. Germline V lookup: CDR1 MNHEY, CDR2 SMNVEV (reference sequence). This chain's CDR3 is CASSSKTQYF. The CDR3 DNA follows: TGTGCCAGCAGTTCAAAGACCCAGTACTTC.

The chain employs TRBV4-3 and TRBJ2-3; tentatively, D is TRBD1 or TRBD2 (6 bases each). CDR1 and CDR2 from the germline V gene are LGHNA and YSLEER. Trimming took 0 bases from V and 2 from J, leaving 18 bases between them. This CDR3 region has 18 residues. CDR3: CASSQDTPSTGATDTQYF. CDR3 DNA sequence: TGCGCCAGCAGCCAAGATACGCCAAGCACGGGGGCCACAGATACGCAGTATTTT.